The source of this TCR beta chain is a study of cytomegalovirus exposure and HLA in healthy donors. Whole-study results and caveats: Later on, an analysis found that several of the most significant clusters appeared to be linked to common viral pathogens, which included parvovirus B19. The authors assumed roughly uniform sequencing depth across donors for presence/absence analyses. Cytomegalovirus association was listed for 150 to 200 TCR beta chains. HLA alleles were associated with fewer than 20,000 TCR beta sequences in a later analysis at 0.05 false discovery rate.

60 Vbeta and 13 Jbeta primers were used in PCR. Sequenced by immunoSEQ multiplex PCR; TCRdb stores in-frame clones only, minus some. In the table there are about 90,000 clones, about three fifths of which are singletons. The CDR3 runs to 14 residues. The V end was cut by 1 base, the J end by 5 bases, with 12 bases between. Germline CDR1 is SNHLY and CDR2 is FYNNEI. Details on this clone: Its cognate antigen is unknown.

The TCR comes from a woman aged 25-40 years in good health and CMV-seropositive. The sequencing sample was made of PBMCs. V and J are TRBV2 and TRBJ2-7; tentatively, D is TRBD2 (6 bases). CDR3 bases: TGTGCCAGCAGTGAAGTGGGGGGATCCCACGAGCAGTACTTC. It is translated as CASSEVGGSHEQYF. The full variable domain, rest sourced from reference TRBV2 and TRBJ2-7, is EPEVTQTPSHQVTQMGQEVILRCVPISNHLYFYWYRQILGQKVEFLVSFYNNEISEKSEIFDDQFSVERPDGSNFTLKIRSTKLEDSAMYFCASSEVGGSHEQYFGPGTRLTVT.